The 3 T cell receptor beta chains in this list originate from one sample, sequenced in a study of T cell clonality in common variable immunodeficiency. Sequencing was performed with immunoSEQ multiplex PCR; in TCRdb, only in-frame clones are kept and a portion is missing. The sample shows approximately 81,000 clones, no singletons; the ten largest hold over 0.7%. Sequencing input: peripheral blood mononuclear cells. The receptors were sampled from a person aged 18-70 years in good health.

This clone was counted ten times or more. The CDR3 end lies 3 residues beyond the end of the read and is filled in from the germline J gene. The V gene is TRBV6-2 or TRBV6-3, the J gene TRBJ2-1; 12 bases fit TRBD2. The CDR3 consists of 14 residues. Per the germline V gene, CDR1 is MNHEY and CDR2 is SVGEGT. With V trimmed by 11 bases and J by 7 bases, 9 bases remained unmatched. The CDR3 sequence is CAASLAGGGNEQFF. The part of the CDR3 DNA that was read is TGTGCCGCGTCACTAGCGGGAGGCGGAAATGAG.

This clone was picked up many times. CDR3 DNA, as far as it was read: TGTGCCAGCAGCTTAGCGCTAGCCGATTTGGCTGAA. It encodes CASSLALADLAE. The whole CDR3 is CASSLALADLAEAFF. The V and J genes are TRBV7-9 and TRBJ1-1; no reliable D call. The read ends 3 residues shy of where the CDR3 ends; the end is completed using the germline J gene. Trimming took 0 bases from V and 6 from J, leaving 14 bases between them. The CDR3 runs 15 residues. Germline V gene lookup returns CDR1 SEHNR and CDR2 FQNEAQ (reference sequence).

This clone was detected only a few times. The sequenced fragment ends 3 residues before the CDR3 boundary, so the rest is inferred from the germline J gene. The chain couples TRBV20-1 to TRBJ2-1; 9 positions match TRBD2. Losses at the gene ends were 6 bases for V and 2 bases for J; bases not matched to a gene: 5. CDR1 and CDR2 from the germline V gene are DFQATT and SNEGSKA (reference sequence). This CDR3 spans 14 amino acids. This chain's CDR3 is CSARREGPYNEQFF. CDR3 bases read: TGCAGTGCCCGGCGGGAGGGCCCCTACAATGAG.